Described below is a single TCR beta chain sequence and its context. Its target is not known. Researchers ran the PCR with 60 Vbeta and 13 Jbeta primers. Source study methods: Unique TCR beta chains totaled about 78 million in a later count, with roughly 10 million of them shared. Clones were sequenced by immunoSEQ multiplex PCR, and TCRdb holds only the in-frame ones, with some missing. Clone size and V and J calls were adopted from that table, with D and trimming inferred from the DNA. The sample has 110,000 or so clones, under 85% seen once. This CDR3 spans 15 amino acids. Trimming took 8 bases from V and 9 from J, leaving 23 bases between them. CDR1 and CDR2 from the germline V gene are MDHEN and SYDVKM. This entry is derived from a study of cytomegalovirus exposure and HLA in healthy donors. Overall study results and limits: Some V segments could not be told apart, so they were left out, TRBV6-2 and TRBV6-3 among them. Later analysis associated a missense DCLRE1C variant with TCR beta V- and J-gene trimming.

The TCR sequence derives from a man aged 35 to 55 in good health and CMV-seropositive. The specimen was PBMCs. The chain has TRBV28 and TRBJ1-5; TRBD1 is a possible D gene (6 bases). The CDR3 is CASSLGTGRLAPQHF. The CDR3 DNA sequence: TGTGCCAGCTCCTTGGGCACAGGGAGATTAGCGCCCCAGCATTTT.